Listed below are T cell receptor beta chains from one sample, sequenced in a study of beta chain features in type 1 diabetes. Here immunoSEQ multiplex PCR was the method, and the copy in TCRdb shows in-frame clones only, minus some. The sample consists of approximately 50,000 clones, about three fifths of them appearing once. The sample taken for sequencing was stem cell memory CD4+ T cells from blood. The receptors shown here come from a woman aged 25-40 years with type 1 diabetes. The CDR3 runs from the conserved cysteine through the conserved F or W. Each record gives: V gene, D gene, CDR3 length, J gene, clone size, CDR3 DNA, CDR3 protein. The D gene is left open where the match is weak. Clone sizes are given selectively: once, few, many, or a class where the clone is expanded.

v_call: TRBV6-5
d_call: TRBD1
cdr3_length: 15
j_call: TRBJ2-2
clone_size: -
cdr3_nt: TGTGCCAGCAGTTTCCGCCCGGACAGGTGGAGGGAGCTGTTTTTT
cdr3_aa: CASSFRPDRWRELFF

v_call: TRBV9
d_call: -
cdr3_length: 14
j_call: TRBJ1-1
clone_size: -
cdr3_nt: TGTGCCAGCAGCGTAGAATCTCGGGGCACTGAAGCTTTCTTT
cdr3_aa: CASSVESRGTEAFF

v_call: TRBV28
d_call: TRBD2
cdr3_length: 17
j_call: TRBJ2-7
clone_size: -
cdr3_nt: TGTGCCAGCAGTGCGACTAGCGGGAGGGGGGGGCTCTACGAGCAGTACTTC
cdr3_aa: CASSATSGRGGLYEQYF

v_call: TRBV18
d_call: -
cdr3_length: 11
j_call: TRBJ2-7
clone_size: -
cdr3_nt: TGTGCCAGCTCCCCGGGGGACGAGCAGTACTTC
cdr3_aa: CASSPGDEQYF

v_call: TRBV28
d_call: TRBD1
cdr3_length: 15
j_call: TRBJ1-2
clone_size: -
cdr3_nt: TGTGCCAGCAGACCAACCGGACAGGGCATCTATGGCTACACCTTC
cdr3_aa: CASRPTGQGIYGYTF

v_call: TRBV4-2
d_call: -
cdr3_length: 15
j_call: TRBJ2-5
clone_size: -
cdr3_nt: TGTGCCAGCAGCCAAACGGGACTGAACCAAGAGACCCAGTACTTC
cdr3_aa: CASSQTGLNQETQYF

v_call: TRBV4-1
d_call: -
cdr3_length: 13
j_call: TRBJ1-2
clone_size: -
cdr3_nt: TGCGCCAGCAGCCAAAGCGAAGGCTATGGCTACACCTTC
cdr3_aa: CASSQSEGYGYTF

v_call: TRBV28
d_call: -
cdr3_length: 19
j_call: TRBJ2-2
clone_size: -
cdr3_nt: TGTGCCAGCACCGACTCGCTCGGCACGGGCGGGATGAACACCGGGGAGCTGTTTTTT
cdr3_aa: CASTDSLGTGGMNTGELFF

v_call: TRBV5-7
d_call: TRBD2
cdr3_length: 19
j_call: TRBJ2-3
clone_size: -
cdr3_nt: TGTGCCAGCAGCCCGGCGCGGCTAGCGGGCTTGGCCGATCCAGATACGCAGTATTTT
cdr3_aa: CASSPARLAGLADPDTQYF

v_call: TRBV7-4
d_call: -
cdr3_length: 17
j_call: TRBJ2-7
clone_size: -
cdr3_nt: TGTGCCAGCAGCTTGGGGGGGCGGCCAGGGCCCTCCTACGAGCAGTACTTC
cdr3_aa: CASSLGGRPGPSYEQYF

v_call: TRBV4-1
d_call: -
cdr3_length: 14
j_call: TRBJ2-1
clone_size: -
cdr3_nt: TGCGCCAGCACCGAGACAGGATCATACAATGAGCAGTTCTTC
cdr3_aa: CASTETGSYNEQFF

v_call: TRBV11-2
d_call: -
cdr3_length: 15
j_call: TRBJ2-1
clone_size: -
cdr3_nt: TGTGCCAGCAGCTTAGTAGGGGGCTCCTACAATGAGCAGTTCTTC
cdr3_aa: CASSLVGGSYNEQFF

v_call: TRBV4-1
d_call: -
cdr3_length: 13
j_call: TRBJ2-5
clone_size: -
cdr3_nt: TGCGCCAGCAGCCAAGGCGTCTTGGAGACCCAGTACTTC
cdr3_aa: CASSQGVLETQYF

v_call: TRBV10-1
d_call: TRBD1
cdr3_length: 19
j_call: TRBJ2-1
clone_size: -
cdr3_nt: TGCGCCAGCAGTGGAAGGACAGGGGGCCCTAGCCCATCTTACAATGAGCAGTTCTTC
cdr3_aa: CASSGRTGGPSPSYNEQFF

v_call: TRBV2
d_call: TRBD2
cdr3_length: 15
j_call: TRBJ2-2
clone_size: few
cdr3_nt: TGTGCCAGCAGTGAAGGAGCGGGAGGAACCGGGGAGCTGTTTTTT
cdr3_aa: CASSEGAGGTGELFF

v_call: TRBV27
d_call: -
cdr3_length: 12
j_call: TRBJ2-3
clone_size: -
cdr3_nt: TGTGCCAGCAGTCCTAGCACAGATACGCAGTATTTT
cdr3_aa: CASSPSTDTQYF

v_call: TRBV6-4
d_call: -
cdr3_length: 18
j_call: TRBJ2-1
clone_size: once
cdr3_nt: TGTGCCAGCAGTGACCCAGCCCGGACTTGGAGCTCCTACAATGAGCAGTTCTTC
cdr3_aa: CASSDPARTWSSYNEQFF

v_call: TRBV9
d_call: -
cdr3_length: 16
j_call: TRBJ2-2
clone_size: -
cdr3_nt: TGTGCCAGCAGTGTCCCTTCGGACATGCCCACCGGGGAGCTGTTTTTT
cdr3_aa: CASSVPSDMPTGELFF

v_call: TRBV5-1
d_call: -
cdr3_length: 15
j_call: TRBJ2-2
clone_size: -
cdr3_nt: TGCGCCAGCAGCAGGACAGGGAGGGACACCGGGGAGCTGTTTTTT
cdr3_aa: CASSRTGRDTGELFF

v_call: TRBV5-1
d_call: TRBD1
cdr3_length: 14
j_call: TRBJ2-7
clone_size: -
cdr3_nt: TGCGCCAGCAGCTCCCTGGGACAGGTCAACGAGCAGTACTTC
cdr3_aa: CASSSLGQVNEQYF

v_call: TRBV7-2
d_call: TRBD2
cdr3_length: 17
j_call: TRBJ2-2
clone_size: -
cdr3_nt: TGTGCCAGCAGCTTAAGGCTAGCGGGAGGGCCCGACGGGGAGCTGTTTTTT
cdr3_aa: CASSLRLAGGPDGELFF

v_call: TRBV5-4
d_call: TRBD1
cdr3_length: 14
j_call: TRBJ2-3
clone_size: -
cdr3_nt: TGTGCCAGCAGCACGGGACAGCGCACAGATACGCAGTATTTT
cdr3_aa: CASSTGQRTDTQYF